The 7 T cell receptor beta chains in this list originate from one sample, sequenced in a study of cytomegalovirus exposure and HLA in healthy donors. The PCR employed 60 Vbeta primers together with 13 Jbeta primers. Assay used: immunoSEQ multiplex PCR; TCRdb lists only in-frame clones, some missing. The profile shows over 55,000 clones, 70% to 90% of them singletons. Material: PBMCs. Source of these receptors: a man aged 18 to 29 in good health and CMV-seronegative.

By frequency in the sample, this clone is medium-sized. CDR3 sequence reads: CASSEQGATPRAEYGYTF. In nucleotides, the CDR3 is TGTGCCAGCAGTGAACAGGGGGCAACCCCTAGGGCTGAATATGGCTACACCTTC. The chain is built from TRBV2 and TRBJ1-2, with 8 bases matching TRBD1. V lost 2 bases to trimming and J lost 5 bases; unmatched junction nucleotides: 16. Germline CDR1 reads SNHLY; CDR2 reads FYNNEI. The CDR3 loop spans 18 amino acids.

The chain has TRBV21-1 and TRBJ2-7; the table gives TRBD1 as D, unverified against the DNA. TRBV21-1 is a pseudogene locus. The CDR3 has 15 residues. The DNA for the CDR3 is TGTGCCAGCAGCCTTCCCGATCAGGGGGCCCACGAGCAGTACTTC. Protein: CASSLPDQGAHEQYF.

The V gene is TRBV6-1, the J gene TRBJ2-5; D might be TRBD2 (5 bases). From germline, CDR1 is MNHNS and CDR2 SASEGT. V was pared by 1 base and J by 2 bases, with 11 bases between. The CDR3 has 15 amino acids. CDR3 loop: CASSEGSGIQETQYF. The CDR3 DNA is TGTGCCAGCAGTGAAGGGTCGGGGATACAAGAGACCCAGTACTTC.

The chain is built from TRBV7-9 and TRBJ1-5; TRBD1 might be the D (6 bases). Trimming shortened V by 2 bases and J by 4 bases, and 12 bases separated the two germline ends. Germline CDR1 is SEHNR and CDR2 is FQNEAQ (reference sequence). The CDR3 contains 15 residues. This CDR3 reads CASSLRAGDNQPQHF. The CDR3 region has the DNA TGTGCCAGCAGCTTAAGGGCAGGGGATAATCAGCCCCAGCATTTT. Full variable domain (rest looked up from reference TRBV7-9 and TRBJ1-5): DTGVSQNPRHKITKRGQNVTFRCDPISEHNRLYWYRQTLGQGPEFLTYFQNEAQLEKSRLLSDRFSAERPKGSFSTLEIQRTEQGDSAMYLCASSLRAGDNQPQHFGDGTRLSIL.

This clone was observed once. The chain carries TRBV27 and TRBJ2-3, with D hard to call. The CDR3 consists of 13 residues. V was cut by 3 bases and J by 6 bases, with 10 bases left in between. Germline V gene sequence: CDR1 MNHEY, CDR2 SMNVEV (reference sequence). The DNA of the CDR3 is TGTGCCAGCAGTTTCGGAAACGGGGATACGCAGTATTTT. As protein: CASSFGNGDTQYF.

This chain's CDR3 is CASSVFDGGVADTQYF. The CDR3, as DNA: TGTGCCAGCAGCGTATTTGACGGGGGGGTCGCAGATACGCAGTATTTT. The chain couples TRBV9 to TRBJ2-3, with 8 bases identical to TRBD2. With 1 base clipped from V and 4 bases from J, the junction kept 8 bases outside the gene matches. Germline V gene data show CDR1 as SGDLS and CDR2 as YYNGEE. The CDR3 length is 16 residues. Full variable domain (remainder filled in from reference TRBV9 and TRBJ2-3): DSGVTQTPKHLITATGQRVTLRCSPRSGDLSVYWYQQSLDQGLQFLIQYYNGEERAKGNILERFSAQQFPDLHSELNLSSLELGDSALYFCASSVFDGGVADTQYFGPGTRLTVL.

The CDR3 nucleotides are TGTGCCAGCAGCAAGGGTAGCGGCAATCAGCCCCAGCATTTT. Translation: CASSKGSGNQPQHF. This chain links TRBV9 with TRBJ1-5; D uncertain. This CDR3 is 14 amino acids long. V was cut by 4 bases and J by 2 bases, with 10 bases left in between. Germline assignment: CDR1 SGDLS and CDR2 YYNGEE.